A selection of T cell receptor beta chains follows, all from one sample in a study of T cell repertoires in cytomegalovirus infection. No cognate antigen is known for these TCRs. TCRdb re-called the reads through MiXCR, storing one row per CDR3 protein. In the table there are approximately 300,000 distinct CDR3 sequences, almost 30% of which are singletons. This material consisted of cultured PBMCs, taken from culture after CMV antigen stimulation. Receptor source: a human donor in good health (CMV status not recorded). Some clones in this sample may be carry-over from other donors' samples. CDR3s leave out the opening cysteine and the closing phenylalanine or tryptophan. A D gene is named only where the DNA matches it firmly.

V gene	D gene	J gene	CDR3 protein
TRBV20-1	-	TRBJ2-7	SAIARGPDFYEQY
TRBV7-6	-	TRBJ1-5	ASGGGAGQPQH
TRBV12-3/TRBV12-4	TRBD1	TRBJ2-2	ASTRDRGFGELF
TRBV5-1	TRBD1	TRBJ1-4	ASSSHRQGRTNEKLF
TRBV5-1	-	TRBJ2-7	ASSVEKGNYEQY
TRBV10-3	-	TRBJ2-5	AISLQAAAETQY
TRBV7-2	TRBD1	TRBJ1-3	ASSLGGATGASGNTIY
TRBV5-5	-	TRBJ2-7	ASSLRTLPLHEQY
TRBV7-9	-	TRBJ1-2	ASSSNRGPEGYGYT
TRBV28	-	TRBJ1-2	ASSFLYGYT
TRBV7-6	-	TRBJ2-2	ASTAGVDTGELF
TRBV6-5	TRBD1	TRBJ1-4	ASSPLTGVANEKLF
TRBV7-8	-	TRBJ2-3	ASSPRMDTQY
TRBV12-5	-	TRBJ1-1	ASGLIVARNTEAF
TRBV12-3/TRBV12-4	-	TRBJ2-1	ASSLDDAGRNEQF
TRBV18	-	TRBJ1-1	ASSLGEGNTEAF
TRBV5-1	-	TRBJ1-2	ASSLVGSFTYGYT
TRBV7-2	-	TRBJ1-1	ASSLGAQNTEAF
TRBV6-1	-	TRBJ2-5	ASRTGTPETQY
TRBV4-2	TRBD2	TRBJ2-7	ASSQEAPGAGEGEQY
TRBV7-2	TRBD1	TRBJ2-5	ASSLLGAGDRGVEETQY
TRBV25-1	-	TRBJ2-1	ASRGATYNEQF
TRBV6-8	-	TRBJ2-6	ANGWAGHLCGANVLT
TRBV7-3	-	TRBJ2-5	ASSQGREETQY
TRBV7-9	-	TRBJ1-2	ASTPARANYGYT
TRBV27	-	TRBJ2-3	ASSLVRSDTQY
TRBV5-5	-	TRBJ2-1	ASSLVPGDNEQF
TRBV5-8	TRBD1	TRBJ1-5	ASSYTGGNQPQH
TRBV7-8	-	TRBJ2-1	ASSFAPLGNNEQF
TRBV6-1	-	TRBJ1-2	ASSPGSHGYT
TRBV6-2/TRBV6-3	-	TRBJ1-2	ASTKDSYGYT
TRBV7-2	-	TRBJ2-5	ASSASSVEETQY
TRBV3-1	-	TRBJ2-3	ASSQGFAGASTDTQY
TRBV27	-	TRBJ1-5	ASKLGQGNQPQH
TRBV11-2	-	TRBJ2-7	ASSLRKTAAEQY
TRBV20-1	-	TRBJ1-5	SARAGNSNQPQH
TRBV19	TRBD1	TRBJ2-3	ASSGTGGSTDTQY
TRBV4-1	TRBD2	TRBJ2-6	ASSQAGVVSGANVLT
TRBV28	-	TRBJ2-7	ASSLSEGRGYEQY
TRBV28	-	TRBJ1-5	ASSRRTINNSNQPQH
TRBV19	TRBD2	TRBJ2-2	ASSSREGPGELF
TRBV29-1	-	TRBJ2-7	SVVGGSYKTGRSYEQY
TRBV2	-	TRBJ2-7	ASSSLSYEQY
TRBV4-2	-	TRBJ1-4	ASSQGGFEKLF
TRBV5-1	TRBD2	TRBJ2-1	ASSDKRGNSYNEQF
TRBV3-1	-	TRBJ2-7	ASSQTRYGSSEQY
TRBV5-4	-	TRBJ2-3	ASSLKRSPTDTQY
TRBV27	TRBD1	TRBJ2-1	ASSFLSPGQGARWAGNEQF
TRBV7-3	-	TRBJ2-3	ASSLDPAPDTQY
TRBV19	-	TRBJ1-1	ASSIDRWDTEAF
TRBV20-1	-	TRBJ1-2	SAVRQDGYT
TRBV20-1	-	TRBJ2-7	SARAGEASSDEQY
TRBV5-1	TRBD2	TRBJ2-1	ASSLTVLAGVRDEQF
TRBV20-1	-	TRBJ1-5	SARDKTGYSNQPQH
TRBV6-5	-	TRBJ2-7	ASSYDRLSYEQY
TRBV7-2	-	TRBJ1-2	GSSLEARGYGYT
TRBV6-6	TRBD1	TRBJ1-2	ASSAQGGEGYT
TRBV29-1	TRBD2	TRBJ2-3	SVAGLAGDGGTDTQY